The T cell receptor beta chain under discussion was sequenced for a study of blood T cell repertoires in COVID-19. Patients of the Seattle cohort, enrolled during active infection, were followed longitudinally. The table came from immunoSEQ multiplex PCR; TCRdb's copy has only in-frame clones and leaves some out. The sample lists 150,000 to 200,000 clones; roughly nine tenths were seen once. The CDR3 consists of 14 residues. Germline V gene lookup returns CDR1 MNHEY and CDR2 SVGAGI. The junction had 6 bases not matched to a gene; V was cut back by 8 bases and J by 3 bases. The material sequenced was peripheral blood. V usage is TRBV6-5 and J usage is TRBJ1-2, with 10 bases fitting TRBD1. This TCR derives from a woman aged 55 to 70 with COVID-19, enrolled during active disease. In nucleotides, the CDR3 is TGTGCCAGCTCCAGGGACAGGGGAGACTATGGCTACACCTTC. Amino acids: CASSRDRGDYGYTF.